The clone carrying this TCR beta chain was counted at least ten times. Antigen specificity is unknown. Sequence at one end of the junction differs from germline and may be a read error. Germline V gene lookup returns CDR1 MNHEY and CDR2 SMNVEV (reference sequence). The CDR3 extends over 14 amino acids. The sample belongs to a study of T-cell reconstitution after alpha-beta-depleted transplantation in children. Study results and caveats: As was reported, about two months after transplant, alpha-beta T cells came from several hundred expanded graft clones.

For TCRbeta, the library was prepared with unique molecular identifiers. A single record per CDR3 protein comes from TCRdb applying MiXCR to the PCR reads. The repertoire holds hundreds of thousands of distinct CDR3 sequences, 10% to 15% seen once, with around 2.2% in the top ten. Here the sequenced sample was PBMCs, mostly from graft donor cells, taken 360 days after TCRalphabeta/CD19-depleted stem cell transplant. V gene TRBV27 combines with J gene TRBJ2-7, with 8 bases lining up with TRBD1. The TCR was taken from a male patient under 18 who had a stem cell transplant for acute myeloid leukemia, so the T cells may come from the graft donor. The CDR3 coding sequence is TGCGCCAGCAGCGCCGGGACAGGCTCCTACGAGCAGTACTTC. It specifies CASSAGTGSYEQYF.